This T cell receptor (beta chain) emerged from a study of blood T cell repertoires in COVID-19. Background on the study: The origin of the acute and convalescent COVID-19 samples was the United States, Italy and Spain. Sources were T cells, B-cell-depleted T cells, or PBMCs; the material itself was cDNA or gDNA.

The germline V gene encodes CDR1 SGHTA and CDR2 FQGTGA. The CDR3 has 15 amino acids. Trimming cost V 5 bases and J 1 base, with 11 bases left between them. Authors' data handling: Amplification from reference gene primers served as the basis for estimated nucleated cell counts. TCRdb's copy holds only in-frame clones and misses some; the assay was immunoSEQ multiplex PCR. V, J and clone size were drawn from that table, and D and trimming were deduced from the DNA. The profile shows just over 95,000 clones, about 80% of them singletons. This clone showed up just a few times. The sequencing input was peripheral blood. This sequence joins TRBV7-3 and TRBJ2-2; no clear D. The TCR originated in a man in his 60s with acute or convalescent COVID-19. CDR3 residues: CASSPNAGNTGELFF. CDR3 in DNA: TGTGCCAGCAGCCCAAATGCAGGGAACACCGGGGAGCTGTTTTTT.